These 26 T cell receptor beta chains originate from one sample sequenced in a study of blood T cell repertoires in COVID-19. Assay used: immunoSEQ multiplex PCR; TCRdb lists only in-frame clones, some missing. Of more than 300,000 clones listed, around 88% are singletons. Input material: peripheral blood. The receptors originated from a woman between 50 and 59 years old with acute or convalescent COVID-19.

The chain recombines TRBV6-2 or TRBV6-3 with TRBJ1-5; weak D call: TRBD1 (5 bases). Trimming took 0 bases from V and 2 from J, leaving 8 bases between them. Germline lookup yields CDR1 MNHEY and CDR2 SVGEGT. The CDR3 is 15 amino acids. In nucleotides, the CDR3 is TGTGCCAGCAGTTACTCGCAGGGCGGCAATCAGCCCCAGCATTTT. Its protein product is CASSYSQGGNQPQHF.

The chain recombines TRBV7-8 with TRBJ1-1, with D perhaps matching TRBD1 (5 bases). From germline, CDR1 is SGHVS and CDR2 FQNEAQ. The ends were cut back, 5 bases at V and 7 bases at J, with 20 bases in the middle. This CDR3 contains 15 residues. CDR3 in amino acids: CASSMLDGQGNEAFF. The CDR3 DNA follows: TGTGCCAGCAGCATGTTGGACGGCCAGGGAAATGAAGCTTTCTTT.

The rearrangement joins TRBV3-1 (or the pseudogene TRBV3-2) to TRBJ2-1; tentative D call: TRBD1 (6 bases). The V end lost 3 bases, the J end lost 5 bases, and 11 bases lay between the germline ends. This CDR3 spans 14 amino acids. The germline CDR1 and CDR2 sequences are LGHDT and YNNKEL (reference sequence). CDR3 in amino acids: CASSQGARDNEQFF. DNA for the CDR3: TGTGCCAGCAGCCAGGGGGCGCGAGACAATGAGCAGTTCTTC.

The chain is built from TRBV6-2 or TRBV6-3 and TRBJ2-2; D is perhaps TRBD2 (6 bases). CDR1 and CDR2 (germline): MNHEY, SVGEGT. There are 15 residues in the CDR3. V shed 6 bases and J shed 2 bases, with 13 bases lying between them. This chain's CDR3 is CASSPRDFNTGELFF. In DNA form, the CDR3 reads TGTGCCAGCAGCCCAAGGGACTTTAACACCGGGGAGCTGTTTTTT.

This chain joins TRBV25-1 and TRBJ2-7; 7 bases agree with TRBD2. The CDR3 extends over 14 amino acids. J lost 7 bases, V lost 3 bases, and 9 bases had no gene match. Germline-derived CDR1 and CDR2 are MGHDK and SYGVNS. CDR3: CASSDHRRGGEQYV. CDR3 DNA sequence: TGTGCCAGCAGTGACCACCGCCGGGGAGGGGAGCAGTACGTC.

This chain connects TRBV9 to TRBJ2-4, with TRBD1 identical over 11 bases. The CDR3 is made up of 14 amino acids. With 0 bases clipped from V and 7 bases from J, the junction kept 0 bases outside the gene matches. Germline V gene sequence: CDR1 SGDLS, CDR2 YYNGEE. The CDR3 region has the DNA TGTGCCAGCAGCGTAGGGACAGGGGGCAACATTCAGTACTTC. It encodes CASSVGTGGNIQYF.

The chain carries TRBV19 and TRBJ1-2; TRBD1 might be the D (5 bases). The CDR3 is made up of 13 amino acids. The germline CDR1 and CDR2 sequences are LNHDA and SQIVND (reference sequence). V shed 4 bases and J shed 1 base, with 7 bases lying between them. CDR3: CASSRGLNYGYTF. The CDR3 DNA reads as TGTGCCAGTAGTAGGGGACTTAACTATGGCTACACCTTC.

This clone is labeled as medium-sized. This sequence joins TRBV4-1 and TRBJ1-2, with D possibly being TRBD1 (5 bases). In germline, CDR1 is MGHRA, CDR2 YSYEKL. V was clipped by 1 base and J by 5 bases, with 14 bases between them. The CDR3 runs 15 residues. The CDR3 sequence: CASSQGKGKLYGYTF. Here the CDR3 DNA reads TGCGCCAGCAGCCAAGGGAAGGGGAAATTATATGGCTACACCTTC.

The J gene is TRBJ1-2, the V gene TRBV2, with 7 bases matching TRBD1. The CDR3 has 14 amino acids. Germline CDR1 and CDR2: SNHLY and FYNNEI. V shed 6 bases and J 5 bases; nucleotides not matched to a gene: 9. CDR3 amino acids: CASRGDRVLYGYTF. The CDR3 nucleotides read TGTGCCAGCAGGGGGGACAGAGTCCTGTATGGCTACACCTTC.

The gene calls are TRBV3-1 (or the pseudogene TRBV3-2) and TRBJ1-1; 7 bases are shared with TRBD1. This CDR3 has 14 residues. With 8 bases clipped from V and 2 bases from J, the junction kept 8 bases outside the gene matches. Germline CDR1 reads LGHDT; CDR2 reads YNNKEL (reference sequence). CDR3 amino acids: CASRRGTTNTEAFF. CDR3 nucleotide sequence: TGTGCCAGCCGCAGGGGGACAACTAACACTGAAGCTTTCTTT.

V and J are TRBV2 and TRBJ2-7, with TRBD1 as a possible D gene (5 bases). Trimming pared 6 bases from V and 7 bases from J, leaving 13 bases between. The CDR3 runs to 12 residues. The germline V gene has CDR1 SNHLY and CDR2 FYNNEI. The CDR3 DNA sequence: TGTGCCAGCAGGTTGGTCAGGGATGAGCAGTACGTC. It codes for CASRLVRDEQYV.

This chain uses TRBV21-1 with TRBJ2-5; TRBD2 is the table's D call, not checked against the DNA. TRBV21-1 is classified as a pseudogene. The CDR3 length is 13 residues. CDR3 coding DNA: TGTGCCAGCAGCAAAGACTTTCAAGAGACCCAGTACTTC. The encoded protein is CASSKDFQETQYF.

J is TRBJ2-7 and V is TRBV11-2; 8 bases align to TRBD2. Germline-derived CDR1 and CDR2 are SGHAT and FQNNGV. This CDR3 has 13 residues. V shed 10 bases, J shed 12 bases, and the junction held 17 bases outside the gene matches. The CDR3 is CATRGSRAGGWYF. The CDR3 DNA follows: TGTGCCACCAGGGGCTCTAGGGCGGGAGGTTGGTACTTC.

The rearrangement joins TRBV6-6 to TRBJ1-1, with a tentative D call TRBD1 (5 bases). Germline lookup yields CDR1 MNHNY and CDR2 SVGAGI (reference sequence). The V gene lost 4 bases and the J gene lost 0 bases, with 12 bases spanning the gap. The CDR3 runs to 15 residues. CDR3 region: CASSSRQLLNTEAFF. CDR3 sequence (DNA): TGTGCCAGCAGTTCGCGACAGCTTTTGAACACTGAAGCTTTCTTT.

The chain employs TRBV14 and TRBJ2-3; 8 bases fit TRBD1. The germline V gene has CDR1 SGHDN and CDR2 FVKESK. V was pared by 0 bases and J by 0 bases, with 8 bases of the junction left unmatched. CDR3 length equals 18 residues. This CDR3 is CASSQDPRQGKSTDTQYF. As DNA, the CDR3 is TGTGCCAGCAGCCAAGACCCTAGACAGGGGAAAAGCACAGATACGCAGTATTTT.

J is TRBJ2-1 and V is TRBV10-3, with D possibly TRBD1 on 6 matching bases. The CDR3 spans 16 residues. Looked up from germline, CDR1 is ENHRY and CDR2 is SYGVKD. Trimming cost V 3 bases and J 6 bases, with 18 bases left between them. This CDR3 is CAISDSRGALGNEQFF. DNA for the CDR3: TGTGCCATCAGTGACTCCAGGGGCGCCTTGGGCAATGAGCAGTTCTTC.

This chain uses TRBV19 with TRBJ2-1; D unclear. The CDR3 consists of 16 residues. Trimming removed 7 bases at V and 0 bases at J, with 16 bases between. Germline-derived CDR1 and CDR2 are LNHDA and SQIVND (reference sequence). Here the CDR3 DNA reads TGTGCCAGTAAGTCGAACACCAAAAGCTCCTACAATGAGCAGTTCTTC. Translation gives CASKSNTKSSYNEQFF.

In this sample, this clone turned up once. The chain uses TRBV9 and TRBJ1-2; D uncertain. CDR1 and CDR2 from the germline V gene are SGDLS and YYNGEE. The CDR3 has 15 amino acids. The V gene lost 4 bases and the J gene lost 3 bases, with 16 bases spanning the gap. DNA of the CDR3: TGTGCCAGCAGCCCACGGGGAGAGAGCTACTATGGCTACACCTTC. Its protein is CASSPRGESYYGYTF.

V usage is TRBV5-1 and J usage is TRBJ1-6; D might be TRBD1 (5 bases). Germline V CDR1 and CDR2: SGHRS, YFSETQ. The CDR3 length is 16 residues. Trimming removed 0 bases from V and 2 bases from J, with 9 bases in between. The CDR3 here is CASSLEGITYNSPLHF. The CDR3 DNA reads as TGCGCCAGCAGCTTGGAGGGGATCACCTATAATTCACCCCTCCACTTT.

The CDR3 coding sequence is TGTGCCAGCAGCCCGCTACGGGGCTACGAGCAGTACTTC. Its translation is CASSPLRGYEQYF. This chain links TRBV3-1 (or the pseudogene TRBV3-2) with TRBJ2-7; D perhaps matches TRBD2 (5 bases). V lost 4 bases to trimming and J lost 3 bases, with 10 bases between them. This CDR3 region has 13 residues. In germline, CDR1 is LGHDT, CDR2 YNNKEL (reference sequence).

This chain uses TRBV9 with TRBJ2-1, with 9 bases identical to TRBD2. Per germline, CDR1 SGDLS and CDR2 YYNGEE. The CDR3 runs to 14 residues. V lost 0 bases to trimming and J lost 8 bases; unmatched junction nucleotides: 3. CDR3 residues: CASSVAAGGYEQFF. The CDR3 bases are TGTGCCAGCAGCGTAGCCGCGGGAGGGTATGAGCAGTTCTTC.

This chain connects TRBV5-8 to TRBJ2-5, with 9 bases aligning to TRBD1. The junction had 4 bases not matched to a gene; V was cut back by 1 base and J by 3 bases. The germline CDR1 and CDR2 sequences are SGHTS and YDEGEE. The CDR3 length is 15 residues. The CDR3 DNA reads as TGTGCCAGCAGCTTGAGCCGGGACAGGGAAGAGACCCAGTACTTC. It is translated as CASSLSRDREETQYF.

The J gene is TRBJ2-1, the V gene TRBV7-9; TRBD2 matches at 10 bases. The CDR3 loop spans 16 amino acids. Germline CDR1 and CDR2: SEHNR and FQNEAQ (reference sequence). V was clipped by 0 bases and J by 8 bases; unmatched bases: 7. The CDR3 is CASSLARLAGVYEQFF. In DNA, the CDR3 is TGTGCCAGCAGCTTAGCGCGGCTAGCGGGAGTTTATGAGCAGTTCTTC.

This chain uses TRBV3-1 (or the pseudogene TRBV3-2) with TRBJ2-3, with TRBD2 as a possible D gene (5 bases). From germline, CDR1 is LGHDT and CDR2 YNNKEL (reference sequence). The CDR3 totals 13 residues. Trimming pared 0 bases from V and 7 bases from J, leaving 8 bases between. CDR3: CASSQEGVYTQYF. The CDR3 DNA sequence: TGTGCCAGCAGCCAAGAGGGAGTATATACGCAGTATTTT.

The chain recombines TRBV5-4 with TRBJ1-3; D not resolved. Germline CDR1 reads SGHNT; CDR2 reads YYREEE (reference sequence). Trimming removed 0 bases from V and 0 bases from J, with 7 bases in between. There are 15 residues in the CDR3. Written as DNA, the CDR3 is TGTGCCAGCAGCTTGGGCGGGAACTCTGGAAACACCATATATTTT. Its translation is CASSLGGNSGNTIYF.

This rearrangement joins TRBV24-1 to TRBJ2-1; 8 nucleotides line up with TRBD2. The CDR3 is 16 amino acids. Trimming at V came to 3 bases and at J to 8 bases, leaving 11 bases not matched to a gene. Germline CDR1 KGHDR, CDR2 SFDVKD. The CDR3 is CATSDVTGTSPYEQFF. CDR3 nucleotides: TGTGCCACCAGTGATGTGACCGGGACTAGTCCCTATGAGCAGTTCTTC.